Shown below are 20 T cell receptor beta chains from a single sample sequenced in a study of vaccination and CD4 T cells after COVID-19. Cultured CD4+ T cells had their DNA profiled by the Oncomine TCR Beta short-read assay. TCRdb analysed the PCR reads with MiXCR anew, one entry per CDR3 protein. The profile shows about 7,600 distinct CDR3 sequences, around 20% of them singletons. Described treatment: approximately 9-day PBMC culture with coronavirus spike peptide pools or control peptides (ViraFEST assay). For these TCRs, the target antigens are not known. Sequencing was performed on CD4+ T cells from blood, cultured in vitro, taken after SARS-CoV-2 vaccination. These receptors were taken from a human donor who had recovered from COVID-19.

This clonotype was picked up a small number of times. This CDR3 reads CSASRRQPNQPQHF. The CDR3 region has the DNA TGCAGTGCCAGCCGTAGACAGCCAAATCAGCCCCAGCATTTT. The genes are TRBV20-1 and TRBJ1-5; tentatively, D is TRBD1 (5 bases). The CDR3 contains 14 residues. V lost 6 bases, J lost 4 bases, and 16 bases lay in between. Germline loops: CDR1 DFQATT, CDR2 SNEGSKA (reference sequence).

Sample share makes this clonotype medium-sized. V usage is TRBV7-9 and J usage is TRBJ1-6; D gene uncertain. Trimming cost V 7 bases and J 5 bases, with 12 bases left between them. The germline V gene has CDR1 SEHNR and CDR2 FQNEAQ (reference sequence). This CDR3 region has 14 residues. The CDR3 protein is CASTPDGNNSPLHF. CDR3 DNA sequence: TGTGCCAGCACCCCGGACGGGAATAATTCACCCCTCCACTTT.

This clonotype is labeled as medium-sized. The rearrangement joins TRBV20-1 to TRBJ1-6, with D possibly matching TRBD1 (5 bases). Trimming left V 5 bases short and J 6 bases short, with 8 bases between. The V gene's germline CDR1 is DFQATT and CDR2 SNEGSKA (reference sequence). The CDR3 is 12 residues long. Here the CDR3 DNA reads TGCAGTGCTCGCAGGGCTAATTCACCCCTCCACTTT. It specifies CSARRANSPLHF.

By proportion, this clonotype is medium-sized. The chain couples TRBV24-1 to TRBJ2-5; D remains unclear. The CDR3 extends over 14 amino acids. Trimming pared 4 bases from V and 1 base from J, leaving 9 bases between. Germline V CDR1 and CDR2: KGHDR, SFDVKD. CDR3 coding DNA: TGTGCCACCAGTGAGGGCGGAATCCAAGAGACCCAGTACTTC. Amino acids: CATSEGGIQETQYF.

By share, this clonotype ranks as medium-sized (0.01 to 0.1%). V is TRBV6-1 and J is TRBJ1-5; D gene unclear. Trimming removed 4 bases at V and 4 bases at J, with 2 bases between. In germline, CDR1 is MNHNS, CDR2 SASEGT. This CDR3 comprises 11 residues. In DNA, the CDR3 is TGTGCCAGCAGTGGGAATCAGCCCCAGCATTTT. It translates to CASSGNQPQHF.

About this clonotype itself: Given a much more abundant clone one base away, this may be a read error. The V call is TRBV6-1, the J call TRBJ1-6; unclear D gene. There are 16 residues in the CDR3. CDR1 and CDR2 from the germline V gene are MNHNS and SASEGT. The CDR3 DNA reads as TGTGCCAGCAGTGAAGCGGTGGCTAGACTCAGTTCACCCCCCCACTTT. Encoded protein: CASSEAVARLSSPPHF.

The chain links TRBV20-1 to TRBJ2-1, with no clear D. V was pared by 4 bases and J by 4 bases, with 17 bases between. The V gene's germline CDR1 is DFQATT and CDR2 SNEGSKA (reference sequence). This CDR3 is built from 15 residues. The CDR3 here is CSATPKRLQYNEQFF. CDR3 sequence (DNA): TGCAGTGCTACCCCGAAACGACTCCAATACAATGAGCAGTTCTTC.

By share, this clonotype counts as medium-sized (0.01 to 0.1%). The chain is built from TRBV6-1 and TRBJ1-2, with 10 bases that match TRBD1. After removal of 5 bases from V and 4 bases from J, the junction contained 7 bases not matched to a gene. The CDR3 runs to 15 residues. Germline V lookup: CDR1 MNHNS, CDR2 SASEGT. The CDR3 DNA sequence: TGTGCCAGCAGTCAACCTAGACAGGGGGCCTATGGCTACACCTTC. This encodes CASSQPRQGAYGYTF.

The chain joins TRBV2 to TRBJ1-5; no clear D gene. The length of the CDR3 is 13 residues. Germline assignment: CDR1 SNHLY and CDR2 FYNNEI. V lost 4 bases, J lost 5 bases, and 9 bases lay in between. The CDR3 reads CASSAWGYQPQHF. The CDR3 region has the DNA TGTGCCAGCAGTGCTTGGGGTTATCAGCCCCAGCATTTT.

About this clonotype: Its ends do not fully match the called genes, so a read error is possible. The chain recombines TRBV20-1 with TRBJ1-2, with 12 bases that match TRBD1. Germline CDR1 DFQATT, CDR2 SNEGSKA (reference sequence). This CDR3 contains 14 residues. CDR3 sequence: CSVRSGTGGDGYAF. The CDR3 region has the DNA TGCAGTGTCAGATCCGGGACAGGGGGCGACGGCTACGCCTTC.

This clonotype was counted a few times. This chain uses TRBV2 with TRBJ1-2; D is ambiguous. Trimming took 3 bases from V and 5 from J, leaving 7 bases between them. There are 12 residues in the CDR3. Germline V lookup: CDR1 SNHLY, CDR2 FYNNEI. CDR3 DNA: TGTGCCAGCAGTGAGAAGTCTTATGGCTACACCTTC. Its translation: CASSEKSYGYTF.

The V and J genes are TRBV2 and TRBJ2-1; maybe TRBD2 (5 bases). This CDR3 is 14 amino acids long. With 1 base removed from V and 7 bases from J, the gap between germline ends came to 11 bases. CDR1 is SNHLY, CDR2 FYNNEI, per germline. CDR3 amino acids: CASSEERTPNEQFF. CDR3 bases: TGTGCCAGCAGTGAAGAGCGGACTCCAAATGAGCAGTTCTTC.

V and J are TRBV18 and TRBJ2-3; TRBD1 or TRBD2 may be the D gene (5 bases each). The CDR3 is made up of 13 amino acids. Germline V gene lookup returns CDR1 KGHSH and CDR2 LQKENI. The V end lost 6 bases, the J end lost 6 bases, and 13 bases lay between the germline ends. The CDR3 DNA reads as TGTGCCAGCTCTCCCATCGAGGGGGATACGCAGTATTTT. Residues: CASSPIEGDTQYF. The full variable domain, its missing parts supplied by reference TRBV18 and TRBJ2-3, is NAGVMQNPRHLVRRRGQEARLRCSPMKGHSHVYWYRQLPEEGLKFMVYLQKENIIDESGMPKERFSAEFPKEGPSILRIQQVVRGDSAAYFCASSPIEGDTQYFGPGTRLTVL.

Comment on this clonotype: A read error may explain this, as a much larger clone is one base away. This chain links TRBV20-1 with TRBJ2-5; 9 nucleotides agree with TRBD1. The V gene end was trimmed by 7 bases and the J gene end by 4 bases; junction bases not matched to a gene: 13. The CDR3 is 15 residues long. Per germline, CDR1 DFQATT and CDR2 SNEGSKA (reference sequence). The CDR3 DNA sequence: TGCAGTGTTAGTTTGAACAGGGGGCTGGTAGAGACCCAGTACTTC. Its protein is CSVSLNRGLVETQYF.

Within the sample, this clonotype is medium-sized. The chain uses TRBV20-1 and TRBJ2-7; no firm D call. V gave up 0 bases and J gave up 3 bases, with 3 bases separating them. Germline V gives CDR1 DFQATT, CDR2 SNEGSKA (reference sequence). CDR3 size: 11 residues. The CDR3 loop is CSARDHYEQYF. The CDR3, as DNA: TGCAGTGCTAGAGACCACTACGAGCAGTACTTC.

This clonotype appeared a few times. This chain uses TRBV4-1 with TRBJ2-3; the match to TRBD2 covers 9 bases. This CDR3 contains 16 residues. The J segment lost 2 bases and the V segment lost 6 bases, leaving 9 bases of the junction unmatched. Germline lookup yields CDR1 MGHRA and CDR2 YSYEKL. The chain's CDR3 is CASRKGASGVTDTQYF. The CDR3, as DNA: TGCGCCAGCAGAAAGGGGGCTAGCGGGGTCACAGATACGCAGTATTTT.

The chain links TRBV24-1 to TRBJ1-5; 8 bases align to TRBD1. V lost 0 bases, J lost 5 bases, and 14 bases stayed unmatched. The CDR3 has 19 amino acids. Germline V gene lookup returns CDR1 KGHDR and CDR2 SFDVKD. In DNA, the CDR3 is TGTGCCACCAGTGATTTGTTATTCGAGGGACAGGATGAGGATCAGCCCCAGCATTTT. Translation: CATSDLLFEGQDEDQPQHF.

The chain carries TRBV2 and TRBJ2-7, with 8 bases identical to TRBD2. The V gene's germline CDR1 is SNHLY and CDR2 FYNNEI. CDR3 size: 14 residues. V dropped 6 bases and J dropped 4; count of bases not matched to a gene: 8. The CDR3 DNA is TGTGCCAGCAGCGTAACGGGACTAGGATACGAGCAGTACTTC. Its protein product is CASSVTGLGYEQYF.

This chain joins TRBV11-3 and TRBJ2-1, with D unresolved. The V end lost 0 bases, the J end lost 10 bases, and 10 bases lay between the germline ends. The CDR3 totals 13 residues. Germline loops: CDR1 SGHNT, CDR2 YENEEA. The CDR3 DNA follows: TGTGCCAGCAGCTTAGATCGACGCGGAGAGCAGTTCTTC. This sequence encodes CASSLDRRGEQFF.

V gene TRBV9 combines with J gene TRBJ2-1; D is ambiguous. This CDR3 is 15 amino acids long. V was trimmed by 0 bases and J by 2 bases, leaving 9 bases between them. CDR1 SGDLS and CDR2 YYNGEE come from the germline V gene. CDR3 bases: TGTGCCAGCAGCGTAGGACACTCAACCTACAATGAGCAGTTCTTC. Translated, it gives CASSVGHSTYNEQFF.